This T cell receptor (beta chain) was captured by sequencing in a study of molecular identifiers for immune sequencing clone quantification. Naive CD8 sequencing libraries were generated from around 20,000 to 1,000,000 sorted cells, with 10%, 30% or 50% RNA as input. V dropped 3 bases and J dropped 0 bases, with 18 bases sitting between them. The CDR3 contains 17 residues. Germline CDR1 and CDR2: DFQATT and SNEGSKA (reference sequence). Concerning this clonotype: Its specificity is unknown.

General study findings and limits: Clones above 20 RNA copies held over 97% of effector molecules, under 1% in naive cells.

In preparing bulk TCR libraries, previously described methods and listed TCR primers were used. TCRdb analysed the PCR reads with MiXCR anew, one entry per CDR3 protein. The sample lists approximately 500,000 distinct CDR3 sequences; about 20% were seen once. This TCR derives from a human donor in good health. Some libraries in this study had Jurkat cell RNA spiked in. This sequence joins TRBV20-1 and TRBJ2-1, with D tentatively TRBD1 or TRBD2 (6 bases each). What was sequenced was naive CD8+ T cells from blood, with Jurkat cell RNA spiked in. Subset here: FACS-sorted CD8+CD4-CCR7+CD45RA+ naive T cells. The CDR3 DNA reads as TGCAGTGCTAGGAGTTCGGGGTGGGGGGCCTCCTACAATGAGCAGTTCTTC. It specifies CSARSSGWGASYNEQFF.